These T cell receptor beta chains were read from a single sample in a study of CD4+ T cells in melanoma. Produced via immunoSEQ multiplex PCR; TCRdb's table is partial and in-frame only. The repertoire includes more than 8,500 clones, roughly two thirds of them detected once, and 15% to 20% sits in the top ten. Sequenced input: peripheral blood. These receptors came from a human donor with melanoma. CDR3s include the opening cysteine and the closing phenylalanine or tryptophan. D genes are given only for firm matches. Clone size is stated in some rows and not others, as once, few, many or a class when expanded.

v_call,d_call,clone_size,j_call,cdr3_aa,cdr3_nt
TRBV9,NA,once,TRBJ2-5,CASSVEGGYQETQYF,TGTGCCAGCAGCGTGGAGGGGGGTTACCAAGAGACCCAGTACTTC
TRBV28,NA,medium-sized,TRBJ2-1,CASSLSGLGGWGFRNEGKQFF,TGTGCCAGCAGTTTGTCGGGTCTAGGCGGGTGGGGGTTCAGGAATGAGGGTAAGCAGTTCTTC
TRBV5-6,NA,NA,TRBJ2-3,CASSLGLGTDTQYF,TGTGCCAGCAGCTTGGGACTAGGCACAGATACGCAGTATTTT
TRBV2,NA,NA,TRBJ1-5,CASRGDEAQPQHF,TGTGCCAGCAGGGGAGATGAGGCTCAGCCCCAGCATTTT
TRBV19,NA,few,TRBJ1-5,CASSMGQHGNQPQHF,TGTGCCAGTAGTATGGGCCAGCATGGCAATCAGCCCCAGCATTTT
TRBV30,TRBD1,medium-sized,TRBJ2-7,CAWTTGTPYEQYF,TGTGCCTGGACGACAGGGACCCCCTACGAGCAGTACTTC
TRBV5-1,NA,NA,TRBJ1-1,CASSSTLSRASNTEAFF,TGCGCCAGCAGCTCCACTCTATCCCGGGCCTCGAACACTGAAGCTTTCTTT
TRBV7-2,NA,NA,TRBJ1-5,CASSNTGGNQPQHF,TGTGCCAGCAGTAACACCGGGGGCAATCAGCCCCAGCATTTT
TRBV7-8,NA,NA,TRBJ1-1,CASTLNTEAFF,TGTGCCAGCACCTTGAACACTGAAGCTTTCTTT
TRBV30,NA,NA,TRBJ1-1,CAWTRWNTEAFF,TGTGCCTGGACCCGCTGGAACACTGAAGCTTTCTTT
TRBV11-1,NA,NA,TRBJ1-6,CASSFWTEPLHF,TGTGCCAGCAGCTTCTGGACGGAGCCCCTCCACTTT
TRBV5-1,TRBD1,medium-sized,TRBJ1-2,CASSLVGQGDGYTF,TGCGCCAGCAGCTTGGTGGGACAGGGAGATGGCTACACCTTC
TRBV4-3,TRBD1,NA,TRBJ1-3,CASSQVTGYTIYF,TGCGCCAGCAGCCAAGTGACAGGGTACACCATATATTTT